This note documents a single TCR beta chain sequence. Its antigen remains unidentified. This sample was taken from a study of molecular identifiers for immune sequencing clone quantification. Whole-study results and caveats: Clonotypes topping 20 RNA copies carried over 98% of effector molecules but under 1% of naive ones.

Germline V CDR1 and CDR2: SGHDT, YYEEEE. The CDR3 runs to 14 residues. Trimming shortened V by 0 bases and J by 3 bases, and 10 bases separated the two germline ends. TCRdb recomputed calls from the PCR reads with MiXCR, one row per CDR3 protein. The sample includes 37,000 or so distinct CDR3 sequences, 24% of them seen just once. The chain has TRBV5-6 and TRBJ2-7, with D possibly being TRBD1 (6 bases). The sequence derives from a human donor in good health. Some libraries in this study had Jurkat cell RNA spiked in. Sequencing input: naive CD8+ T cells from blood, with Jurkat cell RNA spiked in. As to subset: FACS-sorted CD8+CD4-CCR7+CD45RA+ naive T cells. The CDR3 loop reads CASSLGDISYEQYF. CDR3 in DNA: TGTGCCAGCAGCTTGGGGGACATCAGCTACGAGCAGTACTTC.